This record concerns one T cell receptor (beta chain) sequence. This table comes from immunoSEQ multiplex PCR, and its TCRdb copy is limited to in-frame clones, with some not included. The sample has about 260,000 clones, around 87% seen once. The data were obtained in a study of blood T cell repertoires in COVID-19. V lost 6 bases and J lost 1, with 17 bases in between. This CDR3 comprises 16 residues. CDR1 SGHTS and CDR2 YDEGEE come from the germline V gene. This TCR came from a woman aged 40 to 55 who had recovered from COVID-19. This rearrangement joins TRBV5-8 to TRBJ1-3; a possible D gene is TRBD1 (5 bases). Material: peripheral blood. CDR3 coding DNA: TGTGCCAGCACGCGACAGTTAAAATCTTCTGGAAACACCATATATTTT. Residues: CASTRQLKSSGNTIYF.